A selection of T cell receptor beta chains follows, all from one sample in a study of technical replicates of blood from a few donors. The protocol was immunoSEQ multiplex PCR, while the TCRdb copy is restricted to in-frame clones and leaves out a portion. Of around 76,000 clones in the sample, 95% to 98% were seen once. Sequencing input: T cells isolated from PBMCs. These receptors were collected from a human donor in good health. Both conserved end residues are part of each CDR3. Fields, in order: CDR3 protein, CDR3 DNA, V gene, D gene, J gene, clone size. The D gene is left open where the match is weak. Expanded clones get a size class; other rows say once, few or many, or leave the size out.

CDR3 protein: CASSSASGIYEQYF; CDR3 DNA: TGCGCCAGCAGCAGTGCTAGCGGGATCTACGAGCAGTACTTC; V gene: TRBV4-1; D gene: TRBD2; J gene: TRBJ2-7; clone size: .
CDR3 protein: CSVEFMGQGLEQYF; CDR3 DNA: TGCAGCGTTGAGTTTATGGGACAGGGTTTGGAGCAGTACTTC; V gene: TRBV29-1; D gene: TRBD1; J gene: TRBJ2-7; clone size: once
CDR3 protein: CASGSGIVGELFF; CDR3 DNA: TGTGCCAGCGGTAGCGGGATTGTAGGGGAGCTGTTTTTT; V gene: TRBV28; D gene: TRBD2; J gene: TRBJ2-2; clone size: .
CDR3 protein: CALPGQVALGDSGNTIYF; CDR3 DNA: TGCGCCCTACCCGGGCAGGTTGCTTTAGGGGACTCTGGAAACACCATATATTTT; V gene: TRBV10-1; D gene: .; J gene: TRBJ1-3; clone size: .
CDR3 protein: CASSAEGEGLVQETQYF; CDR3 DNA: TGTGCCAGCAGCGCTGAGGGGGAAGGTCTGGTGCAAGAGACCCAGTACTTC; V gene: TRBV9; D gene: .; J gene: TRBJ2-5; clone size: .
CDR3 protein: CASSQEGQGAFGYTF; CDR3 DNA: TGCGCCAGCAGCCAAGAAGGTCAGGGGGCGTTCGGCTACACCTTC; V gene: TRBV4-3; D gene: TRBD1; J gene: TRBJ1-2; clone size: .
CDR3 protein: CAWSSSGSGADTQYF; CDR3 DNA: TGTGCCTGGAGTTCAAGCGGGAGTGGAGCAGATACGCAGTATTTT; V gene: TRBV30; D gene: TRBD2; J gene: TRBJ2-3; clone size: .
CDR3 protein: CASSAMRAQYNEQFF; CDR3 DNA: TGTGCCAGCAGTGCTATGAGGGCCCAATACAATGAGCAGTTCTTC; V gene: TRBV6-1; D gene: .; J gene: TRBJ2-1; clone size: .
CDR3 protein: CASSQGRGSGETQYF; CDR3 DNA: TGCGCCAGCAGCCAAGGGCGCGGGAGTGGAGAGACCCAGTACTTC; V gene: TRBV4-3; D gene: TRBD2; J gene: TRBJ2-5; clone size: .
CDR3 protein: CASSEGLLAGANEQFF; CDR3 DNA: TGTGCCAGCAGTGAAGGTCTGCTAGCGGGAGCAAATGAGCAGTTCTTC; V gene: TRBV6-1; D gene: TRBD2; J gene: TRBJ2-1; clone size: once
CDR3 protein: CASSLRTGSNQPQHF; CDR3 DNA: TGTGCCAGCAGCTTAAGGACAGGGTCCAATCAGCCCCAGCATTTT; V gene: TRBV7-2; D gene: TRBD1; J gene: TRBJ1-5; clone size: .
CDR3 protein: CASSFGQGNTGELFF; CDR3 DNA: TGCGCCAGCAGTTTCGGACAGGGCAACACCGGGGAGCTGTTTTTT; V gene: TRBV10-1; D gene: TRBD1; J gene: TRBJ2-2; clone size: .
CDR3 protein: CASSESRGREAFF; CDR3 DNA: TGTGCCAGCAGTGAATCGCGGGGGCGTGAAGCTTTCTTT; V gene: TRBV6-1; D gene: .; J gene: TRBJ1-1; clone size: .
CDR3 protein: CASSQEGLGQQYF; CDR3 DNA: TGCGCCAGCAGCCAAGAGGGTCTAGGACAACAGTACTTC; V gene: TRBV4-3; D gene: .; J gene: TRBJ2-7; clone size: .
CDR3 protein: CAWRDRSGRRRNEQFF; CDR3 DNA: TGTGCCTGGAGGGATAGGAGCGGGAGACGGAGAAATGAGCAGTTCTTC; V gene: TRBV30; D gene: TRBD2; J gene: TRBJ2-1; clone size: .
CDR3 protein: CASSVSGTPTDTQYF; CDR3 DNA: TGTGCCAGCAGCGTTTCCGGGACTCCCACAGATACGCAGTATTTT; V gene: TRBV9; D gene: .; J gene: TRBJ2-3; clone size: .
CDR3 protein: CASSEASGESYYGYTF; CDR3 DNA: TGTGCCAGCAGTGAAGCATCGGGGGAATCCTACTATGGCTACACCTTC; V gene: TRBV6-1; D gene: .; J gene: TRBJ1-2; clone size: .
CDR3 protein: CASSQYRQGQDTEAFF; CDR3 DNA: TGTGCCAGCAGCCAATATCGCCAGGGGCAAGACACTGAAGCTTTCTTT; V gene: TRBV4-2; D gene: .; J gene: TRBJ1-1; clone size: .
CDR3 protein: CASSRRLAGAPHEQYF; CDR3 DNA: TGTGCCAGCAGCAGAAGACTAGCGGGAGCCCCTCACGAGCAGTACTTC; V gene: TRBV7-2; D gene: TRBD2; J gene: TRBJ2-7; clone size: .
CDR3 protein: CASSLRTGKETQYF; CDR3 DNA: TGCGCCAGCAGCTTGCGGACAGGAAAAGAGACCCAGTACTTC; V gene: TRBV4-1; D gene: TRBD1; J gene: TRBJ2-5; clone size: once
CDR3 protein: CASSYGHFYEQYF; CDR3 DNA: TGTGCCAGCAGTTATGGACACTTCTACGAGCAGTACTTC; V gene: TRBV6-5; D gene: .; J gene: TRBJ2-7; clone size: .
CDR3 protein: CASSVGGRGNEQFF; CDR3 DNA: TGTGCCAGCAGCGTTGGCGGGAGAGGCAATGAGCAGTTCTTC; V gene: TRBV9; D gene: TRBD2; J gene: TRBJ2-1; clone size: .
CDR3 protein: CASSLRLAGQETQYF; CDR3 DNA: TGTGCCAGCAGCCTTAGACTAGCGGGGCAAGAGACCCAGTACTTC; V gene: TRBV5-4; D gene: TRBD2; J gene: TRBJ2-5; clone size: .
CDR3 protein: CASSRTGYQETQYF; CDR3 DNA: TGCGCCAGCAGCCGGACAGGGTACCAAGAGACCCAGTACTTC; V gene: TRBV4-1; D gene: TRBD1; J gene: TRBJ2-5; clone size: .
CDR3 protein: CASTPGLASYEQYF; CDR3 DNA: TGTGCCAGTACCCCGGGACTAGCGAGTTACGAGCAGTACTTC; V gene: TRBV19; D gene: TRBD2; J gene: TRBJ2-7; clone size: .
CDR3 protein: CASKPDSTSTEAFF; CDR3 DNA: TGTGCCAGTAAGCCTGACTCGACTTCCACTGAAGCTTTCTTT; V gene: TRBV19; D gene: .; J gene: TRBJ1-1; clone size: .
CDR3 protein: CAISQELNVAEAFF; CDR3 DNA: TGTGCCATCAGTCAGGAATTGAATGTCGCTGAAGCTTTCTTT; V gene: TRBV10-3; D gene: .; J gene: TRBJ1-1; clone size: .
CDR3 protein: CASSSRGNEQFF; CDR3 DNA: TGTGCCAGCAGTTCTCGGGGGAATGAGCAGTTCTTC; V gene: TRBV6-5; D gene: .; J gene: TRBJ2-1; clone size: .
CDR3 protein: CATQPDKHYGYTF; CDR3 DNA: TGTGCCACCCAACCCGACAAGCACTATGGCTACACCTTC; V gene: TRBV19; D gene: .; J gene: TRBJ1-2; clone size: .
CDR3 protein: CASSESEREGVPSGANVLTF; CDR3 DNA: TGCGCCAGCAGTGAATCCGAGCGGGAGGGCGTTCCTTCTGGGGCCAACGTCCTGACTTTC; V gene: TRBV10-2; D gene: TRBD2; J gene: TRBJ2-6; clone size: .
CDR3 protein: CASAFGLAGGPDTQYF; CDR3 DNA: TGTGCCAGCGCCTTTGGACTAGCGGGAGGACCCGATACGCAGTATTTT; V gene: TRBV11-1; D gene: TRBD2; J gene: TRBJ2-3; clone size: .
CDR3 protein: CSAPSREKLFF; CDR3 DNA: TGCAGTGCTCCATCGCGTGAAAAACTGTTTTTT; V gene: TRBV20-1; D gene: .; J gene: TRBJ1-4; clone size: .
CDR3 protein: CASSLDLVISGISYEQYF; CDR3 DNA: TGTGCCAGCAGCTTAGACCTCGTGATTAGCGGGATCTCCTACGAGCAGTACTTC; V gene: TRBV11-2; D gene: TRBD2; J gene: TRBJ2-7; clone size: .
CDR3 protein: CASSPTPGLPFEQYF; CDR3 DNA: TGTGCCAGCAGTCCTACGCCGGGACTACCTTTCGAGCAGTACTTC; V gene: TRBV6-5; D gene: TRBD2; J gene: TRBJ2-7; clone size: once
CDR3 protein: CASKFGDTQYF; CDR3 DNA: TGTGCCAGTAAATTCGGAGATACGCAGTATTTT; V gene: TRBV19; D gene: .; J gene: TRBJ2-3; clone size: once
CDR3 protein: CASSLYYRGWDEQYF; CDR3 DNA: TGTGCCAGCAGTTTATATTACAGGGGATGGGACGAGCAGTACTTC; V gene: TRBV27; D gene: TRBD1; J gene: TRBJ2-7; clone size: .
CDR3 protein: CASSPDRANYGYTF; CDR3 DNA: TGCGCCAGCAGCCCCGACAGGGCCAACTATGGCTACACCTTC; V gene: TRBV5-1; D gene: TRBD1; J gene: TRBJ1-2; clone size: .
CDR3 protein: CASTSSGFWETQYF; CDR3 DNA: TGCGCCAGCACTAGCTCTGGATTTTGGGAGACCCAGTACTTC; V gene: TRBV5-1; D gene: .; J gene: TRBJ2-5; clone size: .
CDR3 protein: CASSLAKETQYF; CDR3 DNA: TGTGCCAGCAGCTTGGCTAAAGAGACCCAGTACTTC; V gene: TRBV5-4; D gene: .; J gene: TRBJ2-5; clone size: .
CDR3 protein: CASSSWTSRDTQYF; CDR3 DNA: TGTGCCAGTAGTTCCTGGACATCGAGAGATACGCAGTATTTT; V gene: TRBV19; D gene: .; J gene: TRBJ2-3; clone size: .
CDR3 protein: CASSPGTSGYEQYF; CDR3 DNA: TGTGCCAGCAGCCCCGGGACTAGCGGCTACGAGCAGTACTTC; V gene: TRBV7-9; D gene: TRBD2; J gene: TRBJ2-7; clone size: .
CDR3 protein: CASSWPVGGPPYEQYF; CDR3 DNA: TGTGCCAGCAGCTGGCCTGTGGGAGGGCCACCCTACGAGCAGTACTTC; V gene: TRBV5-5; D gene: TRBD2; J gene: TRBJ2-7; clone size: .